The entry that follows covers one T cell receptor (beta chain) sequence. Its antigen is undetermined. The CDR3 loop spans 11 amino acids. The V end was cut by 4 bases, the J end by 6 bases, with 6 bases between. Germline V lookup: CDR1 MGHDK, CDR2 SYGVNS. This sample is part of a study of siplizumab effects on memory and regulatory T cells. TCRdb's copy holds only in-frame clones and misses some; the assay was immunoSEQ multiplex PCR. This sample has about 10,000 clones; around 42% occur once, and the top ten carry about 11%. In the mixed lymphocyte reaction, cells were cocultured for about six days at 37°C. Study results and caveats: Researchers could map only a minor fraction of alloreactive clones to unstimulated subsets.

The TCR originated in a human donor in good health; the cells came from an allogeneic mixed lymphocyte reaction. The V call is TRBV25-1, the J call TRBJ1-2, with unresolved D. Sequenced material: CFSE-low (dividing) CD8+ T cells sorted from an allogeneic mixed lymphocyte reaction. Here the CDR3 reads CASSVSNGYTF. The CDR3 nucleotides read TGTGCCAGCAGTGTATCGAATGGCTACACCTTC.